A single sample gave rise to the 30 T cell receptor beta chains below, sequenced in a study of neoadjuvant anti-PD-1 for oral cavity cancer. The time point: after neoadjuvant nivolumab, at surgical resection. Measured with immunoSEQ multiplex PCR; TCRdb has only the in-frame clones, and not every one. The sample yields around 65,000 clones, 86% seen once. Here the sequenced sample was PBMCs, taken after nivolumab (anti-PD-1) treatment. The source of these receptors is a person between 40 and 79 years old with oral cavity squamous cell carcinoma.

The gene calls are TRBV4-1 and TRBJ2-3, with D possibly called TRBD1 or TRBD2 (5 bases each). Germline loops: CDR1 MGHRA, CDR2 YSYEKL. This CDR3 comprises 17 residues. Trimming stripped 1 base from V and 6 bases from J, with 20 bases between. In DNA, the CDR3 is TGCGCCAGCAGCCAAGGTGCACGGGGCCTTTCGGGTGATACGCAGTATTTT. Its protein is CASSQGARGLSGDTQYF.

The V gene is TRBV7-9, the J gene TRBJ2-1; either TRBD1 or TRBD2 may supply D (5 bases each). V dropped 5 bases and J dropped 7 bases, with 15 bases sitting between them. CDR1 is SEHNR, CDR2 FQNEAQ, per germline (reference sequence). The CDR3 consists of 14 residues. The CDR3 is CASSRGENTNEQFF. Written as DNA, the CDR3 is TGTGCCAGCAGCCGAGGGGAGAATACTAATGAGCAGTTCTTC.

CDR3: CASSTPLGGGASTGELFF. The CDR3 nucleotides read TGTGCCAGCAGCACTCCCCTCGGGGGGGGCGCGAGCACCGGGGAGCTGTTTTTT. The gene calls are TRBV9 and TRBJ2-2, with 8 positions matching TRBD2. This CDR3 region has 18 residues. Looked up from germline, CDR1 is SGDLS and CDR2 is YYNGEE. J was trimmed by 4 bases and V by 4 bases; bases with no gene match: 15.

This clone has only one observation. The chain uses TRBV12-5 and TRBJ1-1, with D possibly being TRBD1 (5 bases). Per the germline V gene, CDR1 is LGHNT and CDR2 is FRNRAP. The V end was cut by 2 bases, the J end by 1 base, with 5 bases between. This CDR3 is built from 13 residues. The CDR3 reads CASGLTGNTEAFF. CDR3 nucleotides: TGTGCTAGTGGTTTGACAGGGAACACTGAAGCTTTCTTT.

CDR3 bases: TGCGCCAGCAGCTTGGGTGGCGGGAGCACAGATACGCAGTATTTT. Translating gives CASSLGGGSTDTQYF. This sequence joins TRBV5-1 and TRBJ2-3; D perhaps matches TRBD2 (5 bases). The germline V gene has CDR1 SGHRS and CDR2 YFSETQ. The CDR3 loop spans 15 amino acids. Trimming took 0 bases from V and 0 from J, leaving 8 bases between them.

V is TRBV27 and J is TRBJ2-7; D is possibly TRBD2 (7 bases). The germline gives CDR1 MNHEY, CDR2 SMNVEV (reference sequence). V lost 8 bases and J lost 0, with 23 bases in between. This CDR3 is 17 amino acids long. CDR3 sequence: CASSFAGTSGASYEQYF. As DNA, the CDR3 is TGTGCCAGCTCCTTTGCGGGGACAAGCGGGGCCTCCTACGAGCAGTACTTC.

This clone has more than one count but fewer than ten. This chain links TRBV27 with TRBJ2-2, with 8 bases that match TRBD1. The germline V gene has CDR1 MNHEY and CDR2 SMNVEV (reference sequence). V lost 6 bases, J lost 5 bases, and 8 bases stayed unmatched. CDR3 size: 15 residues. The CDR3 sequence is CASSQGALQTGELFF. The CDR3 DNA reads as TGTGCCAGCAGCCAGGGGGCCCTTCAAACCGGGGAGCTGTTTTTT.

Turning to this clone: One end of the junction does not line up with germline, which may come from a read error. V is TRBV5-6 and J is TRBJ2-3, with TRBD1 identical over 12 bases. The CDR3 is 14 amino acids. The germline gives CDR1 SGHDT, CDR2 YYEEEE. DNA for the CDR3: TGTGCCAGCAGCGGGACAGGGGGCACGGATACGCAGTATTTT. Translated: CASSGTGGTDTQYF.

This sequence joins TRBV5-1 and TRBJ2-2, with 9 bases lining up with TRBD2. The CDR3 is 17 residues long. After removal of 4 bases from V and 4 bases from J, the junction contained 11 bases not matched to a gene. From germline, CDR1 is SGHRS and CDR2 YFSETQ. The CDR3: CASSGTGGGATTGELFF. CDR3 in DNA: TGCGCCAGCAGCGGGACTGGCGGGGGGGCCACCACCGGGGAGCTGTTTTTT.

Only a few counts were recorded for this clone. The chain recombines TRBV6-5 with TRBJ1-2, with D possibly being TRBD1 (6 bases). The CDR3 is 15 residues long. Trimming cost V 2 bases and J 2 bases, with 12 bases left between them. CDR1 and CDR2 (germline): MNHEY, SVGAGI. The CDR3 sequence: CASSYGQGLNYGYTF. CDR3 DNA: TGTGCCAGCAGTTACGGGCAGGGGCTAAACTATGGCTACACCTTC.

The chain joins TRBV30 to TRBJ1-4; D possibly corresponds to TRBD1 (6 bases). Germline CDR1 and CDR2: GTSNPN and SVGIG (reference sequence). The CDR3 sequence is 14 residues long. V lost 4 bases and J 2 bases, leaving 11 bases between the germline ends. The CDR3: CAWKGGGTNEKLFF. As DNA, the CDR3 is TGTGCCTGGAAAGGGGGAGGTACTAATGAAAAACTGTTTTTT.

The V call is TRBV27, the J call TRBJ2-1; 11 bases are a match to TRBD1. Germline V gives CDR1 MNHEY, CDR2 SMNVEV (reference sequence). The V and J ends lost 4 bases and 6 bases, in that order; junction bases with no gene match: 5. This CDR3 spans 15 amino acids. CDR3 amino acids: CASSSGQGVFNEQFF. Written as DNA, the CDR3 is TGTGCCAGCAGTTCGGGACAGGGGGTATTCAATGAGCAGTTCTTC.

The CDR3 is CASSYSNSNSSPLHF. The CDR3 coding sequence is TGTGCCAGCAGTTACTCGAACAGTAATAGTTCACCCCTCCACTTT. The rearrangement joins TRBV6-5 to TRBJ1-6; no clear D gene. CDR1 and CDR2 (germline): MNHEY, SVGAGI. With 0 bases removed from V and 9 bases from J, the gap between germline ends came to 12 bases. This CDR3 comprises 15 residues.

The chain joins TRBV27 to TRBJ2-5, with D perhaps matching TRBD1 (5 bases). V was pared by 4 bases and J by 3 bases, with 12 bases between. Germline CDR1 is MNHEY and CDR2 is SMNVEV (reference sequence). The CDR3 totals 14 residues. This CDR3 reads CASSSRGIEETQYF. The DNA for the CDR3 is TGTGCCAGCAGTTCAAGGGGTATAGAAGAGACCCAGTACTTC.

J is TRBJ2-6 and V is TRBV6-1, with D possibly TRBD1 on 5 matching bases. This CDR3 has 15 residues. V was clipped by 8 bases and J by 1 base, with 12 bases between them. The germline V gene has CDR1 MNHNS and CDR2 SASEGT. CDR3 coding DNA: TGTGCCAGCCTTCGTACAGGATCTGGGGCCAACGTCCTGACTTTC. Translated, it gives CASLRTGSGANVLTF.

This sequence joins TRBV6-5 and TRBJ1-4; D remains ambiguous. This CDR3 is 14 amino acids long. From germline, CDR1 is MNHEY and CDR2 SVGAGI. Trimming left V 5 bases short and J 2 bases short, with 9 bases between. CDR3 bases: TGTGCCAGCAGTCGCGGGTGGACTAATGAAAAACTGTTTTTT. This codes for CASSRGWTNEKLFF.

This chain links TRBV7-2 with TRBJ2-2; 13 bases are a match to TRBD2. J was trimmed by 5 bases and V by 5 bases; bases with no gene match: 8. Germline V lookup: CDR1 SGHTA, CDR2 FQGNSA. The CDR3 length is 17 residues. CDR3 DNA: TGTGCCAGCAGCACCGGACTAGCGGGGGCTTCAACCGGGGAGCTGTTTTTT. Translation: CASSTGLAGASTGELFF.

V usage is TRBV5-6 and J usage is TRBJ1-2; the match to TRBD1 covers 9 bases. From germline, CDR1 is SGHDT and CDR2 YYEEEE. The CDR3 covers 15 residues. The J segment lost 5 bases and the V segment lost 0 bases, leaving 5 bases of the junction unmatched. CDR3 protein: CASSLGDRVFYGYTF. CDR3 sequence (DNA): TGTGCCAGCAGCTTGGGGGACAGGGTATTTTATGGCTACACCTTC.

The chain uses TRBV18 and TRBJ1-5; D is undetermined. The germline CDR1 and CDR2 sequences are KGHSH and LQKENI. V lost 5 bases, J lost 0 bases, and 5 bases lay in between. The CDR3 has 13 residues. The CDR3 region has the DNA TGTGCCAGCTCAGCGGATAGCAATCAGCCCCAGCATTTT. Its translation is CASSADSNQPQHF.

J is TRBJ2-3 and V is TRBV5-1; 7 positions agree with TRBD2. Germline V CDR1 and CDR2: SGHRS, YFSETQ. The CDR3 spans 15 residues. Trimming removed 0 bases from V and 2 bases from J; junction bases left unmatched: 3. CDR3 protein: CASSLGGTTTDTQYF. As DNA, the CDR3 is TGCGCCAGCAGCTTGGGAGGGACTACCACAGATACGCAGTATTTT.

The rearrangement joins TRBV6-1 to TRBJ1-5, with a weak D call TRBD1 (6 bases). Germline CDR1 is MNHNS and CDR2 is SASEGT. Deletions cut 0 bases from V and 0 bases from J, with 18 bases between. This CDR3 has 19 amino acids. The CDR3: CASSEAETGDYYSNQPQHF. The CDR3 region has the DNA TGTGCCAGCAGTGAAGCCGAGACAGGAGACTATTATAGCAATCAGCCCCAGCATTTT.

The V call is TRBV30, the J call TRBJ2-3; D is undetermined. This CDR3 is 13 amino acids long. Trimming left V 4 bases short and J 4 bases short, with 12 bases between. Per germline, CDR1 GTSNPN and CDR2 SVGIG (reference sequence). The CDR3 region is CAWNPIFADTQYF. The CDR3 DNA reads TGTGCCTGGAATCCAATTTTTGCAGATACGCAGTATTTT.

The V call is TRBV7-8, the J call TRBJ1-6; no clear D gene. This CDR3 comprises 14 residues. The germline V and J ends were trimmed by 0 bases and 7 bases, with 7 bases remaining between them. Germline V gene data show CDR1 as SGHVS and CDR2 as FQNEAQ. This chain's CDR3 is CASSLALRNSPLHF. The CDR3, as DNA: TGTGCCAGCAGCTTAGCGCTACGGAATTCACCCCTCCACTTT.

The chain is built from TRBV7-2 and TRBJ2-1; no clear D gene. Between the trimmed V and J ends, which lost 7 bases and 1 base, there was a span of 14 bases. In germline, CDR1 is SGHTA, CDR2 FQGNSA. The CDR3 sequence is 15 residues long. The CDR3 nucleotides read TGTGCCAGCACCCTGGGTGCGGCATCCTACAATGAGCAGTTCTTC. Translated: CASTLGAASYNEQFF.

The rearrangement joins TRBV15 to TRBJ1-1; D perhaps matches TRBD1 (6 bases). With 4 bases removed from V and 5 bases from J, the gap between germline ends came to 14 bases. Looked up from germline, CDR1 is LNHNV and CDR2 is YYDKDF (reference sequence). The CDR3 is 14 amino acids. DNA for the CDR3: TGTGCCACCAGCACACCCGGGGGCCGAACTGAAGCTTTCTTT. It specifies CATSTPGGRTEAFF. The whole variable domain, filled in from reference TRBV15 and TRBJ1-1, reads DAMVIQNPRYQVTQFGKPVTLSCSQTLNHNVMYWYQQKSSQAPKLLFHYYDKDFNNEADTPDNFQSRRPNTSFCFLDIRSPGLGDTAMYLCATSTPGGRTEAFFGQGTRLTVV.

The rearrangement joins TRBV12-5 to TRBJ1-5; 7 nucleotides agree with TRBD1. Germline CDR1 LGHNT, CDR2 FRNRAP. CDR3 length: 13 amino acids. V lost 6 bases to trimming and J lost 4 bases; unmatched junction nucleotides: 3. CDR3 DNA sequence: TGTGCTAGTGGAACAGGGGTGAATCAGCCCCAGCATTTT. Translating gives CASGTGVNQPQHF.

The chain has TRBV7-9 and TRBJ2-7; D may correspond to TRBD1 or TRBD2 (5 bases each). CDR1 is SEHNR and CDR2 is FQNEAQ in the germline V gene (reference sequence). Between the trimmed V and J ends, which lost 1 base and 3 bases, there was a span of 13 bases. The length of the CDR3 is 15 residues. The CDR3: CASSLGGLSFYEQYF. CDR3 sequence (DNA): TGTGCCAGCAGCTTAGGGGGGTTGTCCTTCTACGAGCAGTACTTC. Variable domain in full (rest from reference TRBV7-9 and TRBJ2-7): DTGVSQNPRHKITKRGQNVTFRCDPISEHNRLYWYRQTLGQGPEFLTYFQNEAQLEKSRLLSDRFSAERPKGSFSTLEIQRTEQGDSAMYLCASSLGGLSFYEQYFGPGTRLTVT.

This chain's CDR3 is CASSQTYSYEQYF. The CDR3 coding sequence is TGTGCCAGCAGCCAGACTTATTCCTACGAGCAGTACTTC. This sequence joins TRBV28 and TRBJ2-7, with D unclear. V dropped 6 bases and J dropped 1 base, with 10 bases sitting between them. This CDR3 has 13 amino acids. Germline CDR1 reads MDHEN; CDR2 reads SYDVKM. The complete variable domain, with remaining parts taken from reference TRBV28 and TRBJ2-7, reads DVKVTQSSRYLVKRTGEKVFLECVQDMDHENMFWYRQDPGLGLRLIYFSYDVKMKEKGDIPEGYSVSREKKERFSLILESASTNQTSMYLCASSQTYSYEQYFGPGTRLTVT.

CDR3: CAWSVVKGSGANVLTF. In DNA, the CDR3 is TGTGCCTGGAGTGTGGTTAAGGGTTCCGGGGCCAACGTCCTGACTTTC. The chain couples TRBV30 to TRBJ2-6; no clear D gene. Trimming shortened V by 0 bases and J by 4 bases, and 13 bases separated the two germline ends. In germline, CDR1 is GTSNPN, CDR2 SVGIG (reference sequence). This CDR3 has 16 amino acids.

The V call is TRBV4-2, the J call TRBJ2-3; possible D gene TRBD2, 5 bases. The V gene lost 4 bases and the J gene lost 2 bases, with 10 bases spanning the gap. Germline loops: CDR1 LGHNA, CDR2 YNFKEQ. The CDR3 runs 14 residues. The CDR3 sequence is CASSPRTHTDTQYF. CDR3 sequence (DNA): TGTGCCAGCAGCCCGCGGACTCACACAGATACGCAGTATTTT.